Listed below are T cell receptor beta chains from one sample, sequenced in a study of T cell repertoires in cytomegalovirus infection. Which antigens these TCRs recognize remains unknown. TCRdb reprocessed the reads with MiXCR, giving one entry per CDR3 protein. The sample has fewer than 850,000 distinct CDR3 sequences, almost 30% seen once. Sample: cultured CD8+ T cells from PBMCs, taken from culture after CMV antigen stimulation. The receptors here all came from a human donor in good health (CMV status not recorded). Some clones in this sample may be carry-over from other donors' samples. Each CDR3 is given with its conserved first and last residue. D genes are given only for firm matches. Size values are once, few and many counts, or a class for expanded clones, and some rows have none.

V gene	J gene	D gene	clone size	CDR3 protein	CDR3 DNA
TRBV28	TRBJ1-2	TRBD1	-	CASSLGQLAYGYTF	TGTGCCAGCAGTTTGGGACAGTTGGCCTATGGCTACACCTTC
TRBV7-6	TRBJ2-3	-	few	CASSGRADTQYF	TGTGCCAGCAGCGGGCGCGCAGATACGCAGTATTTT
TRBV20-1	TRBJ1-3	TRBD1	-	CSARDKGAGGFGNTIYF	TGCAGTGCTAGAGATAAGGGGGCAGGGGGCTTTGGAAACACCATATATTTT
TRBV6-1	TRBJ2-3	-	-	CASSDDGLRVDTQYF	TGTGCCAGCAGTGACGACGGTCTTCGGGTGGATACGCAGTATTTT
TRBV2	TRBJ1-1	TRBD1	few	CASKGTGKRTEAFF	TGTGCCAGCAAGGGGACAGGGAAAAGGACTGAAGCTTTCTTT
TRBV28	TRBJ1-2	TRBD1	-	CASTWQGTGGYGYTF	TGTGCCAGCACCTGGCAAGGGACAGGGGGCTATGGCTACACCTTC
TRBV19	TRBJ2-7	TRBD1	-	CATFGTGASYEQYF	TGTGCCACCTTCGGGACAGGGGCATCCTACGAGCAGTACTTC
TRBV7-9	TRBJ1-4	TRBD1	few	CASSSQGAEKLFF	TGTGCCAGCAGCTCCCAGGGGGCTGAAAAACTGTTTTTT
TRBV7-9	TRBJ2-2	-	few	CASSFPPAHGELFF	TGTGCCAGCAGCTTCCCGCCTGCTCACGGGGAGCTGTTTTTT
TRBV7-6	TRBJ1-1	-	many	CASSADPGNTEAFF	TGTGCCAGCAGCGCGGATCCTGGGAACACTGAAGCTTTCTTT
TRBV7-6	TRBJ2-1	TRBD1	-	CASSGDRGSYEQFF	TGTGCCAGCAGTGGGGACAGGGGATCATATGAGCAGTTCTTC
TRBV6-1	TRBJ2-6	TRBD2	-	CASALTSGGADYSGANVLTF	TGTGCCAGCGCCCTGACTAGCGGGGGAGCTGATTACTCTGGGGCCAACGTCCTGACTTTC
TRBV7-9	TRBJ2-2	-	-	CASSLVHITGELFF	TGTGCCAGCAGCTTAGTACACATCACCGGGGAGCTGTTTTTT
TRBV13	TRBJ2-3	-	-	CASSPEGVSTDTQYF	TGTGCCAGCAGCCCCGAGGGGGTTAGCACAGATACGCAGTATTTT
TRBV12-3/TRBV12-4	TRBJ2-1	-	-	CASSPTLARNEQFF	TGTGCCAGCAGTCCCACCTTGGCCAGGAATGAGCAGTTCTTC
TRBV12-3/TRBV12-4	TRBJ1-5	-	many	CASSVKGGSNQPQHF	TGTGCCAGCAGCGTGAAAGGGGGTAGCAATCAGCCCCAGCATTTT
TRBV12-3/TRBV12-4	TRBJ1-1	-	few	CASSASGKNTEAFF	TGTGCCAGCAGTGCTTCCGGGAAGAACACTGAAGCTTTCTTT
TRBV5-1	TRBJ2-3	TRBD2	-	CASSGGLAGDTQYF	TGCGCCAGCAGCGGGGGACTAGCGGGCGATACGCAGTATTTT
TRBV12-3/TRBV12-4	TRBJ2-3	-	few	CASTLRDVRDYTDTQYF	TGTGCCAGCACCCTCAGGGACGTCCGAGATTACACAGATACGCAGTATTTT
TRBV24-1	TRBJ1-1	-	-	CATSALGGSAEAFF	TGTGCCACCAGTGCGCTGGGGGGGTCCGCTGAAGCTTTCTTT
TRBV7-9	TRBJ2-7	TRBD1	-	CASSASGQGSYEQYF	TGTGCCAGCAGCGCTTCGGGACAGGGCTCCTACGAGCAGTACTTC
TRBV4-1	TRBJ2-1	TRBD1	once	CASSHRHRDRAYNEQFF	TGCGCCAGCAGCCACCGACACCGGGACAGGGCCTACAATGAGCAGTTCTTC
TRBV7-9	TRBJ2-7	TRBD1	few	CASSIPRQGRVDEQYF	TGTGCCAGCAGCATTCCGCGACAGGGGAGAGTTGACGAGCAGTACTTC
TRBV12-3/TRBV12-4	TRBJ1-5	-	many	CASSILREYRRAQPQHF	TGTGCCAGCAGTATCCTCAGGGAATACCGGAGAGCTCAGCCCCAGCATTTT
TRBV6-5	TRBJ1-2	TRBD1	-	CASSPDRAGRGYTF	TGTGCCAGCAGCCCGGACAGGGCCGGGAGGGGCTACACCTTC
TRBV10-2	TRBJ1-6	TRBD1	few	CASSESKGGESPLHF	TGCGCCAGCAGTGAGTCGAAAGGGGGCGAATCACCCCTCCACTTT
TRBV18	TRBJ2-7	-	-	CASSIGTAEGYEQYF	TGTGCCAGCTCGATTGGGACTGCCGAGGGCTACGAGCAGTACTTC
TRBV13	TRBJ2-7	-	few	CASSLLGGRFHEQYF	TGTGCCAGCAGCTTACTTGGTGGCAGGTTCCACGAGCAGTACTTC
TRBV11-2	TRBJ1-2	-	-	CASSLWRRTQTRDNYGYTF	TGTGCCAGCAGCTTATGGAGAAGGACACAAACTCGGGATAACTATGGCTACACCTTC
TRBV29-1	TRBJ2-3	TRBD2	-	CSVEGFRGGTDTQYF	TGCAGCGTTGAAGGTTTTCGGGGGGGCACAGATACGCAGTATTTT
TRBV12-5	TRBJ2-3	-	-	CASGLHGPADTQYF	TGTGCTAGTGGTTTGCACGGGCCCGCAGATACGCAGTATTTT
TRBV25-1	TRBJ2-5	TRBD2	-	CASSEDLGGYQETQYF	TGTGCCAGCAGTGAAGATCTGGGGGGGTACCAAGAGACCCAGTACTTC
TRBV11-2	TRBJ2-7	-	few	CASSGVVLYEQYF	TGTGCCAGCAGTGGAGTGGTGTTATACGAGCAGTACTTT
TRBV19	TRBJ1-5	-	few	CASSIVAGTNQPQHF	TGTGCCAGTAGTATAGTGGCCGGAACAAATCAGCCCCAGCATTTT
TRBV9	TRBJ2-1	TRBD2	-	CASSEWASGGAGNEQFF	TGTGCCAGCAGCGAGTGGGCTAGCGGGGGGGCGGGGAATGAGCAGTTCTTC
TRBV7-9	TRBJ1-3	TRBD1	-	CASSTGASSGNTIYF	TGTGCCAGCAGTACAGGGGCCTCATCCGGAAACACCATATATTTT
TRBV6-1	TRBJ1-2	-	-	CASSEVEEPYYGYTF	TGTGCCAGCAGTGAAGTAGAGGAGCCCTACTATGGCTACACCTTC
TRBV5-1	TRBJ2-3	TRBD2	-	CASSSSTSARGTDTQYF	TGCGCCAGCAGCTCATCCACTAGCGCCCGTGGCACAGATACGCAGTATTTT
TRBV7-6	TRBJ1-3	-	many	CASSSVKEGPGNTIYF	TGTGCCAGCAGCTCCGTTAAAGAGGGGCCTGGAAACACCATATATTTT
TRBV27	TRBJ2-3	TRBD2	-	CASTERGPYTDTQYF	TGTGCCAGCACTGAGCGGGGGCCCTACACAGATACGCAGTATTTT
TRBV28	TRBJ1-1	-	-	CASLWALGTEAFF	TGTGCCAGTCTCTGGGCCCTGGGCACTGAAGCTTTCTTT
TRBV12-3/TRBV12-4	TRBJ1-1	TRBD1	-	CASSFLATGEGPNTEAFF	TGTGCCAGCAGTTTCCTGGCGACAGGGGAAGGGCCGAACACTGAAGCTTTCTTT
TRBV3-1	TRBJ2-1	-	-	CASSQDSADYNEQFF	TGTGCCAGCAGCCAAGACAGTGCGGACTACAATGAGCAGTTCTTC
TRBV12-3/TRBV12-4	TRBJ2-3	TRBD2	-	CASSPAGGRADTQYF	TGTGCCAGCAGTCCCGCGGGGGGTAGGGCAGATACGCAGTATTTT
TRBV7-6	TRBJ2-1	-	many	CASSLVSGTRNNEQFF	TGTGCCAGCAGCTTAGTATCCGGGACAAGAAACAATGAGCAGTTCTTC
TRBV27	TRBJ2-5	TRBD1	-	CASKGTGKETQYF	TGTGCCAGTAAGGGGACAGGGAAGGAGACCCAGTACTTC
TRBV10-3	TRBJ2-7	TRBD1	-	CAISVGTASYEQYF	TGTGCCATCAGTGTAGGGACAGCTTCCTACGAGCAGTACTTC
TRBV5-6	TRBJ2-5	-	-	CASSPGRNQETQYF	TGTGCCAGCAGCCCCGGACGGAACCAAGAGACCCAGTACTTC
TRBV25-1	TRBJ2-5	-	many	CASSDSRLLQETQYF	TGTGCCAGCAGTGATTCCAGACTCCTCCAAGAGACCCAGTACTTC
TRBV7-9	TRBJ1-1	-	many	CASSLNSRRRLNTEAFF	TGTGCCAGCAGCTTAAATAGCCGGCGGAGATTGAACACTGAAGCTTTCTTT
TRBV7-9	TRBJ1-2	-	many	CASSQQGQIRYGYTF	TGTGCCAGCAGCCAGCAGGGCCAAATCCGCTATGGCTACACCTTC
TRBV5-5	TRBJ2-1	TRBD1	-	CASSGGTGSSYNEQFF	TGTGCCAGCAGCGGGGGGACAGGAAGCTCCTACAATGAGCAGTTCTTC
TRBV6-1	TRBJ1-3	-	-	CASSPKRWSYGNTIYF	TGTGCCAGCAGTCCCAAGAGGTGGAGTTATGGAAACACCATATATTTT
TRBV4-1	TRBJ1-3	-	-	CASSRLQGSGNTIYF	TGCGCCAGCAGCCGCCTACAGGGAAGCGGAAACACCATATATTTT
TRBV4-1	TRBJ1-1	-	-	CASSLLHQGPDTEAFF	TGCGCCAGCAGCCTCCTCCATCAGGGGCCGGACACTGAAGCTTTCTTT
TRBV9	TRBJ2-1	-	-	CASSTPPGGRGDEQFF	TGTGCCAGCAGCACCCCCCCTGGGGGGCGCGGAGATGAGCAGTTCTTC
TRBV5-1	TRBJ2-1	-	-	CASSPRWGLKNEQFF	TGCGCCAGCAGCCCTCGGTGGGGGCTAAAGAATGAGCAGTTCTTC